This T cell receptor (beta chain) was retrieved from a study of beta chain features in type 1 diabetes. Background on the study: The patient and healthy donor groups were comparable for age, gender and cell yields. All samples together contributed 85 million to 120 million sorted cells for examination. The study's findings and limits: Although PCR might favor shorter templates, it would do so equally in patients and controls.

Germline assignment: CDR1 MNHNS and CDR2 SASEGT. The CDR3 is 14 amino acids. V gave up 2 bases and J gave up 4 bases, with 9 bases separating them. For this clone: Its antigen is as yet unknown.

CD4+ cells of the naive, central memory, regulatory and stem cell-like memory types were sorted via CD45RO/CCR7/CD25/CD127/CD95/CD27. Isolated RNA was reverse transcribed in full, so expressed TCRB transcripts were sequenced. Sequencing used immunoSEQ multiplex PCR; TCRdb keeps in-frame clones, though not all of them. Of about 130,000 clones listed, about 10% are singletons. The sequence came from a man between 18 and 35 years old in good health. Sequenced sample: central memory CD4+ T cells from blood. The chain has TRBV6-1 and TRBJ1-3; D gene uncertain. Here the CDR3 reads CASSERGYGNTIYF. The CDR3 coding sequence is TGTGCCAGCAGTGAACGAGGGTACGGAAACACCATATATTTT.